This TCR beta chain was identified during a study of T-cell reconstitution after alpha-beta-depleted transplantation in children. This clonotype was counted between two and nine times. CDR3 length: 14 residues. Trimming pared 6 bases from V and 5 bases from J, leaving 17 bases between. Unique molecular identifiers were built into the TCRbeta library. TCRdb reprocessed the PCR reads via MiXCR and lists one record per CDR3 protein. The sample contains roughly 500,000 distinct CDR3 sequences, around 19% of which appear only once. The receptor's source is a human donor who donated a stem cell graft to a child with acute lymphoblastic leukemia. Sequenced material: PBMCs from the stem cell graft donor, taken from the stem cell graft. V is TRBV12-3 or TRBV12-4 and J is TRBJ2-7, with TRBD2 as a possible D gene (5 bases). The CDR3, as DNA: TGTGCCAGCAGCCAACGACACGGGATCGACGAGCAGTACTTC. Residues: CASSQRHGIDEQYF.